Shown below are 26 T cell receptor beta chains from a single sample sequenced in a study of cytomegalovirus exposure and HLA in healthy donors. The PCR employed 60 Vbeta primers together with 13 Jbeta primers. This table comes from immunoSEQ multiplex PCR, and its TCRdb copy is limited to in-frame clones, with some not included. The table shows under 200,000 clones, with around 82% occurring only once. Sequenced: PBMCs. These receptors were obtained from a man between 35 and 55 years old in good health and CMV-seronegative.

V is TRBV6-5 and J is TRBJ2-2, with TRBD2 as a possible D gene (6 bases). The germline CDR1 and CDR2 sequences are MNHEY and SVGAGI. Trimming cost V 5 bases and J 2 bases, with 12 bases left between them. The CDR3 consists of 15 residues. Written as DNA, the CDR3 is TGTGCCAGCAGTAGACCCGGGGGAAACACCGGGGAGCTGTTTTTT. As protein: CASSRPGGNTGELFF.

This clone was observed a few times. The rearrangement uses TRBV5-1 and TRBJ1-1; 12 bases align to TRBD1. Trimming removed 3 bases from V and 6 bases from J; junction bases left unmatched: 12. This CDR3 has 17 residues. CDR1 SGHRS and CDR2 YFSETQ come from the germline V gene. This CDR3 is CASSSEPGQGAWAEAFF. CDR3 bases: TGCGCCAGCAGCTCGGAACCGGGACAGGGGGCATGGGCTGAAGCTTTCTTT. Full variable domain (remainder filled in from reference TRBV5-1 and TRBJ1-1): KAGVTQTPRYLIKTRGQQVTLSCSPISGHRSVSWYQQTPGQGLQFLFEYFSETQRNKGNFPGRFSGRQFSNSRSEMNVSTLELGDSALYLCASSSEPGQGAWAEAFFGQGTRLTVV.

The chain employs TRBV7-9 and TRBJ2-7; weak D call: TRBD2 (6 bases). The V end was cut by 5 bases, the J end by 5 bases, with 25 bases between. The CDR3 is 17 residues long. Germline loops: CDR1 SEHNR, CDR2 FQNEAQ (reference sequence). This CDR3 reads CASSPPGRLSGFDEQYF. CDR3 in DNA: TGTGCCAGCAGCCCCCCGGGGAGGTTGTCAGGTTTCGACGAGCAGTACTTC. The full variable domain, in which reference TRBV7-9 and TRBJ2-7 provide the parts outside the CDR3, is DTGVSQNPRHKITKRGQNVTFRCDPISEHNRLYWYRQTLGQGPEFLTYFQNEAQLEKSRLLSDRFSAERPKGSFSTLEIQRTEQGDSAMYLCASSPPGRLSGFDEQYFGPGTRLTVT.

This clone showed up just once. This chain links TRBV9 with TRBJ2-3; the D is unclear. The CDR3 is 13 amino acids. V was shortened by 2 bases and J by 2 bases, with 6 bases between the two germline ends. Germline V gives CDR1 SGDLS, CDR2 YYNGEE. The CDR3 DNA sequence: TGTGCCAGCAGCGTCACAGCCACAGATACGCAGTATTTT. It codes for CASSVTATDTQYF. The full variable domain, its missing parts supplied by reference TRBV9 and TRBJ2-3, is DSGVTQTPKHLITATGQRVTLRCSPRSGDLSVYWYQQSLDQGLQFLIQYYNGEERAKGNILERFSAQQFPDLHSELNLSSLELGDSALYFCASSVTATDTQYFGPGTRLTVL.

V and J are TRBV5-8 and TRBJ2-6; weak D call: TRBD2 (5 bases). The CDR3 is 16 residues long. The V and J ends lost 4 bases and 0 bases respectively, with 11 bases between them. CDR1 and CDR2 from the germline V gene are SGHTS and YDEGEE. The CDR3 nucleotides read TGTGCCAGCAGCCTCTCCCGGGACTCTGGGGCCAACGTCCTGACTTTC. Translation: CASSLSRDSGANVLTF.

The chain recombines TRBV5-1 with TRBJ2-2; D is ambiguous. Germline CDR1 reads SGHRS; CDR2 reads YFSETQ. The CDR3 totals 16 residues. Trimming shortened V by 1 base and J by 0 bases, and 10 bases separated the two germline ends. CDR3 nucleotides: TGCGCCAGCAGCTTGTTTCCACCGGCGAACACCGGGGAGCTGTTTTTT. Protein: CASSLFPPANTGELFF.

This rearrangement joins TRBV7-3 to TRBJ2-2; TRBD1 matches at 7 bases. Germline V lookup: CDR1 SGHTA, CDR2 FQGTGA. CDR3 size: 16 residues. The V and J ends lost 2 bases and 4 bases, in that order; junction bases with no gene match: 7. CDR3 sequence reads: CASSLEGSGGTGELFF. The CDR3 DNA reads TGTGCCAGCAGCTTAGAAGGGTCAGGGGGCACCGGGGAGCTGTTTTTT.

The chain uses TRBV2 and TRBJ2-7, with 7 bases fitting TRBD1. V was pared by 8 bases and J by 8 bases, with 9 bases of the junction left unmatched. The CDR3 runs to 12 residues. The germline gives CDR1 SNHLY, CDR2 FYNNEI. Here the CDR3 reads CASLPGGQKQYF. The DNA for the CDR3 is TGTGCCAGCTTACCAGGGGGACAGAAGCAGTACTTC.

The V and J genes are TRBV18 and TRBJ1-5, with a weak D call TRBD1 (5 bases). Per the germline V gene, CDR1 is KGHSH and CDR2 is LQKENI. CDR3 length: 14 amino acids. The germline V and J ends were trimmed by 5 bases and 0 bases, with 8 bases remaining between them. The CDR3 is CASSETGSNQPQHF. CDR3 nucleotides: TGTGCCAGCTCAGAAACAGGTAGCAATCAGCCCCAGCATTTT.

This chain connects TRBV10-2 to TRBJ1-2; D unclear. The CDR3 consists of 14 residues. V was cut by 6 bases and J by 3 bases, with 14 bases left in between. Germline CDR1 WSHSY, CDR2 SAAADI. The CDR3 here is CASRYGTGDYGYTF. The CDR3 region has the DNA TGCGCCAGCAGGTATGGCACCGGGGACTATGGCTACACCTTC.

V usage is TRBV28 and J usage is TRBJ2-7; D possibly corresponds to TRBD1 (5 bases). Germline CDR1 reads MDHEN; CDR2 reads SYDVKM. Trimming cost V 6 bases and J 4 bases, with 16 bases left between them. The CDR3 is 14 residues long. CDR3 amino acids: CASRELAGSYEQYF. CDR3 nucleotides: TGTGCCAGCAGGGAGTTGGCAGGGTCATACGAGCAGTACTTC.

The genes are TRBV7-9 and TRBJ1-2, with 7 bases fitting TRBD1. V dropped 5 bases and J dropped 5; count of bases not matched to a gene: 5. The CDR3 totals 13 residues. Germline values: CDR1 SEHNR, CDR2 FQNEAQ (reference sequence). In DNA, the CDR3 is TGTGCCAGCAGCCTGACAGGGCTTTATGGCTACACCTTC. Translation: CASSLTGLYGYTF.

Turning to this clone: Distinct nucleotide sequences in the sample also encode this CDR3. CDR3 coding DNA: TGTGCCAGCAGCTTGCCCGGGACAGATACGCAGTATTTT. Translating gives CASSLPGTDTQYF. The chain couples TRBV7-9 to TRBJ2-3; D gene unclear. The germline V and J ends were trimmed by 3 bases and 3 bases, with 7 bases remaining between them. The CDR3 length is 13 residues. Looked up from germline, CDR1 is SEHNR and CDR2 is FQNEAQ (reference sequence).

The chain has TRBV10-3 and TRBJ2-1; 8 bases match TRBD1. With 8 bases clipped from V and 6 bases from J, the junction kept 9 bases outside the gene matches. Germline CDR1 ENHRY, CDR2 SYGVKD. CDR3 length: 14 amino acids. This CDR3 is CAIQGQGGSNEQFF. The CDR3 nucleotides read TGTGCCATCCAAGGACAGGGTGGTAGCAATGAGCAGTTCTTC.

The genes are TRBV7-2 and TRBJ2-5; D remains ambiguous. V shed 4 bases and J shed 4 bases, with 4 bases lying between them. From germline, CDR1 is SGHTA and CDR2 FQGNSA. CDR3 size: 11 residues. In DNA, the CDR3 is TGTGCCAGCAGCTCATCAGAGACCCAGTACTTC. It is translated as CASSSSETQYF.

V usage is TRBV7-8 and J usage is TRBJ1-1; D not certain. The V end lost 5 bases, the J end lost 11 bases, and 24 bases lay between the germline ends. Germline lookup yields CDR1 SGHVS and CDR2 FQNEAQ. This CDR3 comprises 15 residues. The CDR3 DNA is TGTGCCAGCAGCCGAGGAGGAGCGGACGGCCGGGAGGCTTTCTTT. Protein product: CASSRGGADGREAFF. The full variable domain, completed using reference TRBV7-8 and TRBJ1-1, is GAGVSQSPRYKVAKRGQDVALRCDPISGHVSLFWYQQALGQGPEFLTYFQNEAQLDKSGLPSDRFFAERPEGSVSTLKIQRTQQEDSAVYLCASSRGGADGREAFFGQGTRLTVV.

The J gene is TRBJ2-5, the V gene TRBV9; weak D call: TRBD2 (6 bases). V was cut by 3 bases and J by 7 bases, with 16 bases left in between. The CDR3 has 14 residues. CDR1 is SGDLS, CDR2 YYNGEE, per germline. The CDR3 DNA reads as TGTGCCAGCAGCGCCGGAGGGACCCCTGTGACCCAGTACTTC. It codes for CASSAGGTPVTQYF.

The chain joins TRBV27 to TRBJ1-1, with D possibly TRBD1 on 6 matching bases. CDR1 MNHEY and CDR2 SMNVEV come from the germline V gene (reference sequence). The ends were cut back, 5 bases at V and 6 bases at J, with 16 bases in the middle. CDR3 size: 14 residues. CDR3 bases: TGTGCCAGCAGTCCACTCTCAGGGGTCGCTGAAGCTTTCTTT. Amino acids: CASSPLSGVAEAFF.

The genes are TRBV10-3 and TRBJ1-1; TRBD1 matches at 11 bases. This CDR3 region has 17 residues. Per the germline V gene, CDR1 is ENHRY and CDR2 is SYGVKD. Unmatched junction bases numbered 11, after V lost 4 bases and J lost 4 bases. CDR3 sequence reads: CAISVDRGQWDLTEAFF. The CDR3, as DNA: TGTGCCATCAGTGTGGACAGGGGGCAATGGGATCTCACTGAAGCTTTCTTT.

This chain connects TRBV28 to TRBJ1-5; D not resolved. Germline-derived CDR1 and CDR2 are MDHEN and SYDVKM. The CDR3 runs 16 residues. V dropped 5 bases and J dropped 0 bases, with 14 bases sitting between them. The CDR3 coding sequence is TGTGCCAGCAGTCCGGGTGGTCGGGATAGCAATCAGCCCCAGCATTTT. Its protein is CASSPGGRDSNQPQHF.

V is TRBV9 and J is TRBJ2-1; D possibly corresponds to TRBD2 (6 bases). The CDR3 extends over 14 amino acids. Looked up from germline, CDR1 is SGDLS and CDR2 is YYNGEE. The V end lost 4 bases, the J end lost 10 bases, and 18 bases lay between the germline ends. This CDR3 is CASSLDQRAGEQFF. DNA for the CDR3: TGTGCCAGCAGCTTAGACCAGCGGGCAGGGGAGCAGTTCTTC.

This chain uses TRBV7-2 with TRBJ1-2; D is ambiguous. The CDR3 loop spans 12 amino acids. CDR1 and CDR2 from the germline V gene are SGHTA and FQGNSA. Trimming cost V 4 bases and J 5 bases, with 8 bases left between them. CDR3 in DNA: TGTGCCAGCAGCTCCACACCTTATGGCTACACCTTC. Protein product: CASSSTPYGYTF.

This chain uses TRBV2 with TRBJ2-3; 9 bases agree with TRBD2. The germline CDR1 and CDR2 sequences are SNHLY and FYNNEI. V trimming: 6 bases; J trimming: 4 bases; junction bases outside the gene matches: 2. The CDR3 totals 13 residues. The CDR3 protein is CASRGLAPDTQYF. The DNA of the CDR3 is TGTGCCAGCAGGGGACTAGCCCCAGATACGCAGTATTTT.

The chain joins TRBV18 to TRBJ1-2, with D perhaps matching TRBD1 (6 bases). The length of the CDR3 is 16 residues. V shed 1 base and J shed 1 base, with 13 bases lying between them. Germline V gene sequence: CDR1 KGHSH, CDR2 LQKENI. The chain's CDR3 is CASSPRTDSLNYGYTF. The CDR3 DNA sequence: TGTGCCAGCTCACCACGGACGGACAGTCTTAACTATGGCTACACCTTC.

V usage is TRBV29-1 and J usage is TRBJ2-1; D may be TRBD1 (9 bases). The CDR3 sequence is 15 residues long. V shed 0 bases and J shed 5 bases, with 14 bases lying between them. Germline-derived CDR1 and CDR2 are SQVTM and ANQGSEA. This CDR3 is CSVEERGDRDNEQFF. DNA for the CDR3: TGCAGCGTTGAAGAGCGGGGGGACAGGGACAATGAGCAGTTCTTC.

This rearrangement joins TRBV7-9 to TRBJ2-3; perhaps TRBD2 as D (6 bases). Germline-derived CDR1 and CDR2 are SEHNR and FQNEAQ (reference sequence). V was pared by 6 bases and J by 3 bases, with 16 bases between. This CDR3 has 15 amino acids. CDR3 DNA: TGTGCCAGCAGTCCGGGGGAACAGAATACAGATACGCAGTATTTT. This encodes CASSPGEQNTDTQYF.